The 31 T cell receptor beta chains presented below share a single source sample, sequenced in a study of cytomegalovirus exposure and HLA in healthy donors. In the PCR, 60 Vbeta and 13 Jbeta primers were used. Libraries were prepared by immunoSEQ multiplex PCR; TCRdb keeps only in-frame clonotypes and omits some of them. The table shows 85,000 to 100,000 clones, with about 68% occurring only once. The sample comprised PBMCs. The receptors were gathered from a human donor in good health.

The chain recombines TRBV7-6 with TRBJ2-2; D not certain. Per the germline V gene, CDR1 is SGHVS and CDR2 is FNYEAQ. V shed 2 bases and J shed 0 bases, with 10 bases lying between them. The CDR3 length is 16 residues. CDR3 in amino acids: CASSLIPGPNTGELFF. CDR3 nucleotides: TGTGCCAGCAGCTTAATTCCGGGTCCGAACACCGGGGAGCTGTTTTTT.

V gene TRBV5-8 combines with J gene TRBJ2-2; 7 nucleotides align to TRBD2. Losses at the gene ends were 1 base for V and 3 bases for J; bases not matched to a gene: 6. Germline CDR1 is SGHTS and CDR2 is YDEGEE. The length of the CDR3 is 16 residues. The CDR3 is CASSLSWGGHTGELFF. The CDR3 nucleotides read TGTGCCAGCAGCTTGTCGTGGGGGGGACACACCGGGGAGCTGTTTTTT.

This chain joins TRBV5-1 and TRBJ1-2; 12 nucleotides line up with TRBD1. Trimming at V came to 3 bases and at J to 7 bases, leaving 1 base not matched to a gene. Germline loops: CDR1 SGHRS, CDR2 YFSETQ. The CDR3 covers 13 residues. The CDR3 is CASSWDRGLGYTF. The CDR3 DNA follows: TGCGCCAGCAGCTGGGACAGGGGGCTTGGCTACACCTTC. The full variable domain, in which reference TRBV5-1 and TRBJ1-2 provide the parts outside the CDR3, is KAGVTQTPRYLIKTRGQQVTLSCSPISGHRSVSWYQQTPGQGLQFLFEYFSETQRNKGNFPGRFSGRQFSNSRSEMNVSTLELGDSALYLCASSWDRGLGYTFGSGTRLTVV.

This chain links TRBV6-5 with TRBJ1-1; D is undetermined. The CDR3 loop spans 14 amino acids. V lost 0 bases, J lost 11 bases, and 16 bases lay in between. Germline V CDR1 and CDR2: MNHEY, SVGAGI. CDR3 residues: CASSYSRGGLEAFF. Written as DNA, the CDR3 is TGTGCCAGCAGTTACTCGAGAGGCGGCCTTGAGGCTTTCTTT.

The chain links TRBV4-1 to TRBJ1-3; D gene unclear. This CDR3 is 14 amino acids long. Germline CDR1 is MGHRA and CDR2 is YSYEKL. Trimming left V 4 bases short and J 4 bases short, with 11 bases between. The CDR3 loop is CASSPRHRGNTIYF. In nucleotides, the CDR3 is TGCGCCAGCAGCCCCCGACACCGGGGAAACACCATATATTTT.

This chain uses TRBV7-9 with TRBJ1-1; no clear D. With 10 bases removed from V and 4 bases from J, the gap between germline ends came to 7 bases. CDR1 SEHNR and CDR2 FQNEAQ come from the germline V gene (reference sequence). The CDR3 has 10 residues. The chain's CDR3 is CAIEVTEAFF. The CDR3 DNA follows: TGTGCCATAGAGGTCACTGAAGCTTTCTTT. Filled out from reference TRBV7-9 and TRBJ1-1, the complete variable domain reads DTGVSQNPRHKITKRGQNVTFRCDPISEHNRLYWYRQTLGQGPEFLTYFQNEAQLEKSRLLSDRFSAERPKGSFSTLEIQRTEQGDSAMYLCAIEVTEAFFGQGTRLTVV.

V is TRBV4-3 and J is TRBJ2-5; 11 bases match TRBD1. The junction had 7 bases not matched to a gene; V was cut back by 0 bases and J by 4 bases. The CDR3 consists of 17 residues. Germline CDR1 LGHNA, CDR2 YSLEER. Written as DNA, the CDR3 is TGCGCCAGCAGCCAAGAGGGGACAGGGGGAGGTAGAGAGACCCAGTACTTC. This codes for CASSQEGTGGGRETQYF.

The chain uses TRBV6-6 and TRBJ2-1; possibly TRBD1 for D (5 bases). This CDR3 has 15 amino acids. The germline V gene encodes CDR1 MNHNY and CDR2 SVGAGI (reference sequence). The V end was cut by 0 bases, the J end by 4 bases, with 10 bases between. DNA for the CDR3: TGTGCCAGCAGTTACTCTTCGACAGAGTACAATGAGCAGTTCTTC. Encoded protein: CASSYSSTEYNEQFF.

This clone was detected a few times. The chain links TRBV11-3 to TRBJ1-1, with D unclear. This CDR3 is 14 amino acids long. Germline V gene sequence: CDR1 SGHNT, CDR2 YENEEA. Trimming left V 2 bases short and J 2 bases short, with 9 bases between. CDR3 DNA: TGTGCCAGCAGCTTAACAGCGGCAAACACTGAAGCTTTCTTT. This sequence encodes CASSLTAANTEAFF.

The gene calls are TRBV30 and TRBJ1-1; D is unclear. The CDR3 covers 13 residues. V was clipped by 0 bases and J by 4 bases, with 9 bases between them. The germline CDR1 and CDR2 sequences are GTSNPN and SVGIG (reference sequence). CDR3 amino acids: CAWSVSGSTEAFF. DNA of the CDR3: TGTGCCTGGAGTGTAAGTGGCAGCACTGAAGCTTTCTTT.

The chain combines TRBV5-4 with TRBJ2-1; 11 positions agree with TRBD1. This CDR3 is 14 amino acids long. Looked up from germline, CDR1 is SGHNT and CDR2 is YYREEE (reference sequence). With 3 bases clipped from V and 4 bases from J, the junction kept 0 bases outside the gene matches. The CDR3 DNA is TGTGCCAGCAGCTGGGACAGGGGGTACAATGAGCAGTTCTTC. It encodes CASSWDRGYNEQFF. The entire variable domain, with the rest obtained from reference TRBV5-4 and TRBJ2-1, is as follows: ETGVTQSPTHLIKTRGQQVTLRCSSQSGHNTVSWYQQALGQGPQFIFQYYREEENGRGNFPPRFSGLQFPNYSSELNVNALELDDSALYLCASSWDRGYNEQFFGPGTRLTVL.

The chain joins TRBV25-1 to TRBJ1-6, with 8 bases that match TRBD1. The V gene end was trimmed by 8 bases and the J gene end by 10 bases; junction bases not matched to a gene: 7. Looked up from germline, CDR1 is MGHDK and CDR2 is SYGVNS. CDR3 size: 13 residues. CDR3 DNA: TGTGCCAGCGGACAGACAGGGGACTCACCCCTCCACTTT. Translated, it gives CASGQTGDSPLHF.

This clone has more than one count but fewer than ten. The chain combines TRBV4-1 with TRBJ1-2; 7 nucleotides line up with TRBD1. Germline V gives CDR1 MGHRA, CDR2 YSYEKL. V shed 6 bases and J 0 bases; nucleotides not matched to a gene: 7. The CDR3 is made up of 15 amino acids. The DNA of the CDR3 is TGCGCCAGCAGACCAAAGGACAGGTCTAACTATGGCTACACCTTC. Its translation: CASRPKDRSNYGYTF.

The chain joins TRBV18 to TRBJ1-1; D gene uncertain. This CDR3 has 15 residues. Germline-derived CDR1 and CDR2 are KGHSH and LQKENI. V was cut by 0 bases and J by 0 bases, with 8 bases left in between. CDR3 sequence: CASSPPNGVNTEAFF. The DNA of the CDR3 is TGTGCCAGCTCACCACCGAACGGAGTGAACACTGAAGCTTTCTTT.

This clone rates as medium-sized. This chain uses TRBV9 with TRBJ1-4; the D gene is possibly TRBD1 (6 bases). Germline lookup yields CDR1 SGDLS and CDR2 YYNGEE. Trimming cost V 1 base and J 8 bases, with 15 bases left between them. This CDR3 is 15 amino acids long. The CDR3, as DNA: TGTGCCAGCAGCGTATCCGGGGACAAGCGGGAAAAACTGTTTTTT. Amino acid sequence: CASSVSGDKREKLFF. Filled out from reference TRBV9 and TRBJ1-4, the complete variable domain reads DSGVTQTPKHLITATGQRVTLRCSPRSGDLSVYWYQQSLDQGLQFLIQYYNGEERAKGNILERFSAQQFPDLHSELNLSSLELGDSALYFCASSVSGDKREKLFFGSGTQLSVL.

The rearrangement links TRBV2 to TRBJ1-1; D not certain. This CDR3 has 15 amino acids. CDR1 SNHLY and CDR2 FYNNEI come from the germline V gene. Between the trimmed V and J ends, which lost 1 base and 5 bases, there was a span of 14 bases. DNA for the CDR3: TGTGCCAGCAGTGAAGATCCGGCGGCTGGGACTGAAGCTTTCTTT. This encodes CASSEDPAAGTEAFF.

The table lists this clone with a count of one. This chain uses TRBV18 with TRBJ2-5; TRBD1 matches at 8 bases. The germline CDR1 and CDR2 sequences are KGHSH and LQKENI. The CDR3 totals 17 residues. V was pared by 3 bases and J by 1 base, with 10 bases of the junction left unmatched. The DNA of the CDR3 is TGTGCCAGCTCACCCCGGGCCCGGGGGACAGGCCAAGAGACCCAGTACTTC. As protein: CASSPRARGTGQETQYF.

The rearrangement joins TRBV30 to TRBJ1-2; D unclear. CDR1 is GTSNPN and CDR2 is SVGIG in the germline V gene (reference sequence). This CDR3 contains 13 residues. V was pared by 4 bases and J by 0 bases, with 9 bases between. In DNA form, the CDR3 reads TGTGCCTGGAATCCGCAGGCTAACTATGGCTACACCTTC. Its translation is CAWNPQANYGYTF.

This clone has just one count. The gene calls are TRBV7-3 and TRBJ2-2; 12 nucleotides align to TRBD2. Trimming at V came to 4 bases and at J to 7 bases, leaving 7 bases not matched to a gene. The germline V gene has CDR1 SGHTA and CDR2 FQGTGA. The CDR3 runs to 16 residues. The CDR3 region is CASSSRLAGVVGELFF. The DNA for the CDR3 is TGTGCCAGCAGCTCCCGACTAGCGGGGGTTGTCGGGGAGCTGTTTTTT.

V usage is TRBV5-1 and J usage is TRBJ2-7, with a weak D call TRBD2 (6 bases). Trimming pared 4 bases from V and 5 bases from J, leaving 19 bases between. The CDR3 contains 15 residues. The germline V gene encodes CDR1 SGHRS and CDR2 YFSETQ. In DNA, the CDR3 is TGCGCCAGCAGCCCGTTCTCCTGGGGGGAGGACGAGCAGTACTTC. Its protein product is CASSPFSWGEDEQYF. The full variable domain, rest sourced from reference TRBV5-1 and TRBJ2-7, is KAGVTQTPRYLIKTRGQQVTLSCSPISGHRSVSWYQQTPGQGLQFLFEYFSETQRNKGNFPGRFSGRQFSNSRSEMNVSTLELGDSALYLCASSPFSWGEDEQYFGPGTRLTVT.

The chain uses TRBV7-2 and TRBJ2-3, with 8 bases identical to TRBD1. Per germline, CDR1 SGHTA and CDR2 FQGNSA. This CDR3 is 14 amino acids long. Losses at the gene ends were 7 bases for V and 5 bases for J; bases not matched to a gene: 8. For the CDR3, the DNA is TGTGCCAGCACCATAGGGACAGGCAGAGATACGCAGTATTTT. Protein sequence: CASTIGTGRDTQYF.

V and J are TRBV7-9 and TRBJ1-6; D not resolved. Germline V gene sequence: CDR1 SEHNR, CDR2 FQNEAQ (reference sequence). CDR3 size: 14 residues. V lost 2 bases and J lost 8, with 10 bases in between. CDR3 region: CASSLSGSYSPLHF. In DNA, the CDR3 is TGTGCCAGCAGCTTATCGGGGTCTTATTCACCCCTCCACTTT.

The V gene is TRBV5-6, the J gene TRBJ2-5; 7 nucleotides line up with TRBD1. Gene TRBJ2-7 matches the end of the DNA better, so the J call may be wrong. The CDR3 consists of 14 residues. Germline loops: CDR1 SGHDT, CDR2 YYEEEE. The CDR3 nucleotides read TGTGCCAGCAGCCTGCAAGACAGGGCCCACGAGCAGTACTTC. It is translated as CASSLQDRAHEQYF.

In its sample, this clone was seen a few times. The chain is built from TRBV9 and TRBJ2-5; TRBD1 might be the D (6 bases). Germline values: CDR1 SGDLS, CDR2 YYNGEE. V lost 4 bases to trimming and J lost 0 bases, with 13 bases between them. The CDR3 is 15 residues long. The CDR3 loop reads CASSPTGTNQETQYF. In DNA form, the CDR3 reads TGTGCCAGCAGCCCTACAGGGACAAACCAAGAGACCCAGTACTTC.

The chain recombines TRBV28 with TRBJ2-7; maybe TRBD1 (5 bases). CDR3 length equals 16 residues. Trimming removed 3 bases at V and 0 bases at J, with 15 bases between. Germline V lookup: CDR1 MDHEN, CDR2 SYDVKM. The CDR3 DNA reads as TGTGCCAGCAGTTTGTTCCGGCTGGGGCACTCCTACGAGCAGTACTTC. Amino acid sequence: CASSLFRLGHSYEQYF.

This clone turned up a few times. The V gene is TRBV5-5, the J gene TRBJ2-5; 8 bases fit TRBD1. This CDR3 comprises 17 residues. CDR1 SGHKS and CDR2 YYEKEE come from the germline V gene (reference sequence). Unmatched junction bases numbered 14, after V lost 2 bases and J lost 5 bases. CDR3 sequence: CASSFKPETGDGETQYF. DNA of the CDR3: TGTGCCAGCAGCTTTAAGCCCGAGACAGGGGATGGGGAGACCCAGTACTTC. The whole variable domain, filled in from reference TRBV5-5 and TRBJ2-5, reads DAGVTQSPTHLIKTRGQQVTLRCSPISGHKSVSWYQQVLGQGPQFIFQYYEKEERGRGNFPDRFSARQFPNYSSELNVNALLLGDSALYLCASSFKPETGDGETQYFGPGTRLLVL.

The rearrangement links TRBV15 to TRBJ1-2; a weak D match, TRBD1 (6 bases). Germline CDR1 LNHNV, CDR2 YYDKDF (reference sequence). There are 15 residues in the CDR3. V lost 1 base, J lost 3 bases, and 12 bases lay in between. The DNA for the CDR3 is TGTGCCACCAGCAGAGGAGGCTCAGGGGACTATGGCTACACCTTC. Translating it yields CATSRGGSGDYGYTF.

V and J are TRBV6-6 and TRBJ2-5; D not resolved. Gene TRBJ2-7 matches the end of the DNA better, so the J call may be wrong. Per the germline V gene, CDR1 is MNHNY and CDR2 is SVGAGI (reference sequence). CDR3 length: 13 amino acids. The CDR3 region is CASSSRSSYEQYF. The CDR3 nucleotides are TGTGCCAGCAGTTCCCGAAGCTCCTACGAGCAGTACTTC.

The chain carries TRBV5-1 and TRBJ2-3; tentatively, D is TRBD1 (6 bases). Trimming took 1 base from V and 1 from J, leaving 10 bases between them. Germline V lookup: CDR1 SGHRS, CDR2 YFSETQ. The length of the CDR3 is 15 residues. This CDR3 is CASSLRAGGTDTQYF. For the CDR3, the DNA is TGCGCCAGCAGCTTGAGGGCAGGGGGCACAGATACGCAGTATTTT.

The chain uses TRBV5-1 and TRBJ1-2; D is undetermined. The germline V gene encodes CDR1 SGHRS and CDR2 YFSETQ. The CDR3 length is 15 residues. Trimming pared 4 bases from V and 0 bases from J, leaving 13 bases between. Here the CDR3 DNA reads TGCGCCAGCAGCCTAGGACTCGGGGCTAACTATGGCTACACCTTC. Its translation is CASSLGLGANYGYTF.

The J gene is TRBJ2-3, the V gene TRBV28, with TRBD2 matching over 9 bases. CDR1 and CDR2 (germline): MDHEN, SYDVKM. This CDR3 contains 15 residues. Trimming removed 5 bases from V and 3 bases from J; junction bases left unmatched: 6. In DNA form, the CDR3 reads TGTGCCAGCAGTCCTGTAGCGGGGGATACAGATACGCAGTATTTT. It codes for CASSPVAGDTDTQYF.